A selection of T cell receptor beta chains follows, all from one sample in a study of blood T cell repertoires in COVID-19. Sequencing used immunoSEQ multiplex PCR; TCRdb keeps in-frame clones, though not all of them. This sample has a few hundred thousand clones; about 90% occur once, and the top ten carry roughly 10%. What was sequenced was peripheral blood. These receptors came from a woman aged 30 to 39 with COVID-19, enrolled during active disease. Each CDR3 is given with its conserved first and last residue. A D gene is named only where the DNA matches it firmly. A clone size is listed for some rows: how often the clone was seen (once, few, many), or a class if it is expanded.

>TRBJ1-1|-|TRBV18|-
CASSGAVNTEAFF
TGTGCCAGCTCAGGGGCGGTGAACACTGAAGCTTTCTTT
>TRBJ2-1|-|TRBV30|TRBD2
CAWSVKREVDEQFF
TGTGCCTGGAGTGTCAAGCGGGAGGTGGATGAGCAGTTCTTC
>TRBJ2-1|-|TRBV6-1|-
CASSEKAQGWDEQFF
TGTGCCAGCAGTGAAAAAGCGCAGGGTTGGGATGAGCAGTTCTTC
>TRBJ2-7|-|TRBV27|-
CASSLGTPSEQYF
TGTGCCAGCAGTCTGGGGACACCCTCCGAGCAGTACTTC
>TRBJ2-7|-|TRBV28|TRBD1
CATTGQGPLGYEQYF
TGTGCCACCACAGGACAGGGGCCTCTTGGGTACGAGCAGTACTTC
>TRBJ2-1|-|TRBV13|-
CASRLAFGTKSYNEQFF
TGTGCCAGCAGACTAGCTTTCGGGACCAAGTCCTACAATGAGCAGTTCTTC
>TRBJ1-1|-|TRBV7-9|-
CASSSTENTEAFF
TGTGCCAGCAGCTCGACAGAGAACACTGAAGCTTTCTTT
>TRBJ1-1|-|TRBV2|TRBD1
CASIGQGYTEAFF
TGTGCCAGCATTGGACAGGGGTACACTGAAGCTTTCTTT
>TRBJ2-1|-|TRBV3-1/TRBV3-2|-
CASSPRGGSSYNEQFF
TGTGCCAGCAGCCCCAGGGGCGGCAGCTCCTACAATGAGCAGTTCTTC
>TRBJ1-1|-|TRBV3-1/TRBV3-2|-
CASSQRGGGVNTEAFF
TGTGCCAGCAGCCAAAGGGGTGGGGGCGTGAACACTGAAGCTTTCTTT
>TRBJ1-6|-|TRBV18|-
CASSRSGTNNSPLHF
TGTGCCAGCTCACGATCCGGGACAAATAATTCACCCCTCCACTTT
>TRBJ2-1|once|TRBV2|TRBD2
CASRLAGGGEQFF
TGTGCCAGCCGACTAGCGGGAGGAGGTGAGCAGTTCTTC
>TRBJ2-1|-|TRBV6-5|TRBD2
CASSNGGNEQFF
TGTGCCAGCAGCAACGGGGGGAATGAGCAGTTCTTC
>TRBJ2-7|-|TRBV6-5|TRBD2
CASSRRETSSYEQYF
TGTGCCAGCAGTCGGCGAGAGACTAGCAGCTACGAGCAGTACTTC
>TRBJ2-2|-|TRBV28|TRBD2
CASSLVRGGRYEELFF
TGTGCCAGCAGTTTAGTTCGGGGCGGGAGGTACGAGGAGCTGTTTTTT
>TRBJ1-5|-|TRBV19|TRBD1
CASSISGQGATQPQHF
TGTGCCAGTAGTATTAGTGGGCAGGGGGCGACTCAGCCCCAGCATTTT
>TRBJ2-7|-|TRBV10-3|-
CAISRGTPYEQYF
TGTGCCATCAGTAGAGGGACTCCCTACGAGCAATACTTC
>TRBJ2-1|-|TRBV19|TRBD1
CASKPGTGSWATDEQFF
TGTGCCAGTAAACCCGGGACAGGGTCTTGGGCTACGGATGAGCAGTTCTTC
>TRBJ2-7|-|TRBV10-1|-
CASSGSPTYEQYF
TGCGCCAGCAGTGGTTCCCCCACCTACGAGCAGTACTTC
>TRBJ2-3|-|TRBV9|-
CASSATSRTDTQYF
TGTGCCAGCAGCGCTACTAGTCGCACAGATACGCAGTATTTT
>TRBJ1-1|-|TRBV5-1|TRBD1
CASSLGTGDGGTEAFF
TGCGCCAGCAGCTTGGGGACAGGGGATGGAGGCACTGAAGCTTTCTTT
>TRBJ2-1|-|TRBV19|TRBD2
CASSRREGREQFF
TGTGCCAGTAGTAGACGGGAGGGCCGTGAGCAGTTCTTC
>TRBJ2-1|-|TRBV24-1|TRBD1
CATSERPGQRVSTYNEQFF
TGTGCCACCAGTGAACGGCCGGGACAGAGAGTCTCAACCTACAATGAGCAGTTCTTC
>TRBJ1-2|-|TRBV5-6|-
CASSPLQYYGYTF
TGTGCCAGCAGCCCCCTGCAGTACTATGGCTACACCTTC
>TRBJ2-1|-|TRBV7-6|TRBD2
CASSFAAGGLNEQFF
TGTGCCAGCAGCTTTGCGGCGGGAGGGCTGAATGAGCAGTTCTTC
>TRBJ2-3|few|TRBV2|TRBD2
CASSRRLSGDYTDTQYF
TGTGCCAGCAGCCGTAGGCTTAGCGGGGACTACACAGATACGCAGTATTTT
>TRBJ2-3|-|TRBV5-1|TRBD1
CASSRHTGGVADTQYF
TGCGCCAGCAGCCGTCACACAGGGGGCGTAGCAGATACGCAGTATTTT
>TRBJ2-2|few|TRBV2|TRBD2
CASSVRTSGSTGELFF
TGTGCCAGCAGTGTCAGGACTAGCGGGAGCACCGGGGAGCTGTTTTTT
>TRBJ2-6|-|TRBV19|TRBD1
CASTLQGPGANVLTF
TGTGCCAGTACCCTACAGGGGCCTGGGGCCAACGTCCTGACTTTC
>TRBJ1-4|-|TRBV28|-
CASRASTAGNEKLFF
TGTGCCAGCAGGGCCTCGACAGCTGGGAATGAAAAACTGTTTTTT
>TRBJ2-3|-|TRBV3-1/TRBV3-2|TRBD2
CASSQGAGTSGRYTQYF
TGTGCCAGCAGCCAAGGAGCAGGGACTAGCGGGCGGTATACGCAGTATTTT
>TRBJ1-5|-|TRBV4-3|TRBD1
CASQGGNQPQHF
TGCGCCAGCCAGGGGGGAAATCAGCCCCAGCATTTT
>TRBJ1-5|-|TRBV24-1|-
CATSDSQTTQHF
TGTGCCACCAGTGATTCACAGACCACCCAGCATTTT
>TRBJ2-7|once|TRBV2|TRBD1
CASSGDSYEQYF
TGTGCCAGCAGTGGGGACAGTTACGAGCAGTACTTC
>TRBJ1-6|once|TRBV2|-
CASSGGQYNSPLHF
TGTGCCAGCAGTGGTGGACAGTATAATTCACCCCTCCACTTT
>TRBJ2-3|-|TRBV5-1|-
CASSLERASTDTQYF
TGCGCCAGCAGCTTGGAGCGGGCGAGCACAGATACGCAGTATTTT
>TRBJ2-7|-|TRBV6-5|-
CATKQGTYEQYF
TGTGCCACCAAACAGGGAACCTACGAGCAGTACTTC
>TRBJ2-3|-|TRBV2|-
CASSEARGGTDTQYF
TGTGCCAGCAGTGAAGCCAGGGGTGGCACAGATACGCAGTATTTT
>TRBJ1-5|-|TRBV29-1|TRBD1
CSVVTGPNQPQHF
TGCAGCGTCGTGACAGGGCCTAATCAGCCCCAGCATTTT
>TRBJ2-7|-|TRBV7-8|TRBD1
CASSTGAYEQYF
TGTGCCAGCAGTACAGGGGCGTACGAGCAGTACTTC
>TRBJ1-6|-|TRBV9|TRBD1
CASSVVPTALTGGEALHF
TGTGCCAGCAGCGTAGTTCCAACCGCCCTCACAGGGGGAGAGGCCCTCCACTTT
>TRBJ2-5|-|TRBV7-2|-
CASSIHQETQYF
TGTGCCAGCAGCATTCATCAAGAGACCCAGTACTTC
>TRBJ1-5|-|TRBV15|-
CATSRDRGTLQPQHF
TGTGCCACCAGCAGAGACAGGGGTACTCTTCAGCCCCAGCATTTT
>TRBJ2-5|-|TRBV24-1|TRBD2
CATSEGSASGRGKTQYF
TGTGCCACCAGTGAGGGATCTGCTAGCGGGAGGGGGAAGACCCAGTACTTC
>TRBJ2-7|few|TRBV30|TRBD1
CAWRGTGPYEQYF
TGTGCCTGGAGAGGGACAGGCCCCTACGAGCAGTACTTC
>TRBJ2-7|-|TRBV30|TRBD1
CAWSPSLGTAYEQYF
TGTGCCTGGAGTCCCTCTCTCGGGACAGCTTACGAGCAGTACTTC
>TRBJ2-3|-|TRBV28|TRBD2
CASTGGERETDTQYF
TGTGCCAGCACTGGGGGGGAGCGGGAAACAGATACGCAGTATTTT
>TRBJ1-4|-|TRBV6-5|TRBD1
CASSYGQGGEKLFF
TGTGCCAGCAGTTATGGACAGGGGGGTGAAAAACTGTTTTTT